This T cell receptor beta chain was recorded in a study of blood T cell repertoires in COVID-19. Overall study context: COVID-19 samples, acute and convalescent, were from the United States, Italy and Spain. T cells, B-cell-depleted T cells, or PBMCs provided the cDNA or gDNA that served as material.

This CDR3 has 13 amino acids. V was clipped by 4 bases and J by 4 bases, with 10 bases between them. Original handling: Reference gene primer amplification yielded estimated nucleated cell counts. The assay was immunoSEQ multiplex PCR, and TCRdb's table has in-frame clones only and misses some. Clonal size and the V and J genes are those of that table, whereas D and trimming came from the DNA. The data hold roughly 300,000 clones, with over 75% observed a single time. The J gene is TRBJ1-2, the V gene TRBV12-3 or TRBV12-4; perhaps TRBD1 as D (5 bases). The sample comprised peripheral blood. This receptor was identified in a man aged 18 to 30 with active or convalescent COVID-19. CDR3 region: CASSSRQIYGYTF. DNA for the CDR3: TGTGCCAGCAGTTCGAGACAGATCTATGGCTACACCTTC.